These T cell receptor beta chains were read from a single sample in a study of CD8 T cells in Susac syndrome. In TCRdb, the immunoSEQ multiplex PCR reads were re-called with MiXCR into one record per CDR3 protein. The top ten hold about 0.12% of the sample, which has over 95,000 distinct CDR3 sequences, just under 95% seen once. Sequenced material: CD8+ T cells from PBMCs. All receptors come from a human donor in good health. Both conserved end residues are part of each CDR3. A D gene is named only where the DNA matches it firmly. Clone sizes are given selectively: once, few, many, or a class where the clone is expanded.

TRBV18	TRBD1	.	TRBJ1-1	TGTGCCAGCTCACCAATGAGACAGGGCCTGGGCACTGAAGCTTTCTTT	CASSPMRQGLGTEAFF
TRBV7-8	.	.	TRBJ2-7	TGTGCCAGCAGCCTCCGCCGGGACCAACCCTACGAGCAGTACTTC	CASSLRRDQPYEQYF
TRBV7-3	.	.	TRBJ2-1	TGTGCCAGCAGCTCCGGGGCCTTCGCCAATGAGCAGTTCTTC	CASSSGAFANEQFF
TRBV4-3	.	.	TRBJ2-1	TGCGCCAGCAGCCAGTCCGGGATTTACAATGAGCAGTTCTTC	CASSQSGIYNEQFF
TRBV5-1	TRBD2	.	TRBJ2-5	TGCGCCAGCAGCTGGCTAGCGGGAGAAGAGACCCAGTACTTC	CASSWLAGEETQYF
TRBV29-1	.	once	TRBJ2-7	TGCAGCGTTGAACGGGATCTCCCCTACGAGCAGTACTTC	CSVERDLPYEQYF
TRBV6-2/TRBV6-3	.	.	TRBJ1-1	TGTGCCAGCAGAGAGTGGACAGAAAACACTGAAGCTTTCTTT	CASREWTENTEAFF
TRBV7-2	.	.	TRBJ1-2	TGTGCCAGCAGCCCCGAAGTGGGGGTCCGTGGCTACACCTTC	CASSPEVGVRGYTF
TRBV7-2	.	.	TRBJ2-1	TGTGCCAGCAGCAAAACGGACAGCCCGTACAATGAGCAGTTCTTC	CASSKTDSPYNEQFF
TRBV7-9	TRBD1	.	TRBJ1-2	TGTGCCAGCAGCCCCCCCACAGGGGGAATAGAGGGCTACACCTTC	CASSPPTGGIEGYTF
TRBV5-1	.	once	TRBJ2-1	TGCGCCAGCAGCTTGAAAGGTTTCGGGGACAATGAGCAGTTCTTC	CASSLKGFGDNEQFF
TRBV5-1	TRBD1	.	TRBJ2-7	TGCGCCAGCAGCTCTGGACAGGGAAGTCGGTACGAGCAGTACTTC	CASSSGQGSRYEQYF
TRBV7-9	.	.	TRBJ1-2	TGTGCCAGCAGCTTAAGCAGCGCCTATGGCTACACCTTC	CASSLSSAYGYTF
TRBV11-2	.	.	TRBJ2-1	TGTGCCAGCAGCCACCCGGCAGGGCTCGATGAGCAGTTCTTC	CASSHPAGLDEQFF
TRBV4-3	.	.	TRBJ2-7	TGCGCCAGCAGCCAAGACTTTGAGGGGAAGGTGCAGTACTTC	CASSQDFEGKVQYF
TRBV27	.	.	TRBJ1-5	TGTGCCAGCAGTTTTGTAGGAGGCCAGCCCCAGCATTTT	CASSFVGGQPQHF
TRBV7-2	.	.	TRBJ1-1	TGTGCCAGCACCCCGACAGTTGAAGCTTTCTTT	CASTPTVEAFF
TRBV6-6	.	.	TRBJ1-5	TGTGCCAGCAGTTACTCGGCAGGGAATCAGCCCCAGCATTTT	CASSYSAGNQPQHF
TRBV10-3	.	.	TRBJ2-6	TGTGCCATCAGTCCGGGAACTGGGGCCAACGTCCTGACTTTC	CAISPGTGANVLTF
TRBV5-1	.	.	TRBJ2-5	TGCGCCAGCAGCTTGATGGGGGAAGAGACCCAGTACTTC	CASSLMGEETQYF
TRBV7-2	.	.	TRBJ1-4	TGTGCCAGCAGTCCCTCAACTAATGAAAAACTGTTTTTT	CASSPSTNEKLFF
TRBV30	TRBD1	.	TRBJ2-7	TGTGCCTGGAGTACTTCGTCGACAGGGTCTTTCTACGAGCAGTACTTC	CAWSTSSTGSFYEQYF
TRBV27	.	.	TRBJ1-6	TGTGCCAGCAGTTTCGGGGGGGCGCGGGTTTCACCCCTCCACTTT	CASSFGGARVSPLHF
TRBV27	.	.	TRBJ2-7	TGTGCCAGCAGTTTCTTTAGCCGGCAGGATGTTATCCACGAGCAGTACTTC	CASSFFSRQDVIHEQYF
TRBV6-6	.	.	TRBJ1-1	TGTGCCAGCAGTTACGGGGGGCTGAACACTGAAGCTTTCTTT	CASSYGGLNTEAFF
TRBV30	.	once	TRBJ2-7	TGTGCCTGGAGTGCCATAGGGTTTTCCTACGAGCAGTACTTC	CAWSAIGFSYEQYF
TRBV3-1	TRBD2	once	TRBJ2-1	TGTGCCAGCAGCCAAGATCTGACTAGCGGGAGGCTATTGGGGAATGAGCAGTTCTTC	CASSQDLTSGRLLGNEQFF
TRBV24-1	TRBD1	.	TRBJ2-1	TGTGCCACCAGTGCGACAGGGGGCGCGTCGCAGTTCTTC	CATSATGGASQFF
TRBV9	.	.	TRBJ2-7	TGTGCCAGCAGCCCCCACACCAGGTCAACCTACGAGCAGTACTTC	CASSPHTRSTYEQYF
TRBV5-5	.	.	TRBJ2-7	TGTGCCAGCAGCTTGCAGGTCGCCACCTACGAGCAGTACTTC	CASSLQVATYEQYF
TRBV29-1	TRBD1	.	TRBJ1-2	TGCAGCGTTGAGGGGCTACTTTCGGTACAGGGGGCGAAAGGCTACACCTTC	CSVEGLLSVQGAKGYTF
TRBV19	.	once	TRBJ1-1	TGTGCCAGTAGTATAGGCCCCCGAGGAGGGGCGAATACTGAAGCTTTCTTT	CASSIGPRGGANTEAFF
TRBV20-1	TRBD1	.	TRBJ1-2	TGCAGTGCGAGAGGGACAGGAGAAACTAACTATGGCTACACCTTC	CSARGTGETNYGYTF
TRBV7-2	.	few	TRBJ2-7	TGTGCCAGCAGCTTATCCCGGGCGATCCACGAGCAGTACTTC	CASSLSRAIHEQYF
TRBV3-1	.	.	TRBJ1-1	TGTGCCAGCAGCCAGGTAGGGGTCGCTTTCTTT	CASSQVGVAFF
TRBV20-1	.	.	TRBJ2-5	TGCAGTGCTCCCCCCCGACCGTTACAAGAGACCCAGTACTTC	CSAPPRPLQETQYF
TRBV27	.	.	TRBJ2-7	TGTGCCAGCAGTTTCCCCGGTGGCGAGCAGTACTTC	CASSFPGGEQYF
TRBV20-1	TRBD2	.	TRBJ2-7	TGCAGTGCCCCCGGGGGGTGGCTAGCGGGAAGAAGAGCCTACGAGCAGTACTTC	CSAPGGWLAGRRAYEQYF
TRBV7-3	.	.	TRBJ2-5	TGTGCCAGCAGCTTAACAGGAGCGCCCGAAGAGACCCAGTACTTC	CASSLTGAPEETQYF
TRBV7-2	.	.	TRBJ2-4	TGTGCCAGCAGCCCCCCCCTTTGGGACATTCAGTACTTC	CASSPPLWDIQYF
TRBV15	.	.	TRBJ2-7	TGTGCCACCAGCTCCAGGGGGGAGTTCCGCGAGCAGTACTTC	CATSSRGEFREQYF
TRBV20-1	.	.	TRBJ2-5	TGCAGTGCTAGAATTATGTCAGGGCGACAAGAGACCCAGTACTTC	CSARIMSGRQETQYF
TRBV12-3/TRBV12-4	TRBD2	.	TRBJ2-3	TGTGCCAGCACCCCGGGGGGGGCCGGGGGCACAGATACGCAGTATTTT	CASTPGGAGGTDTQYF
TRBV19	TRBD1	.	TRBJ1-1	TGTGCCAGTAGTACCCGACAGGGAACTGAAGCTTTCTTT	CASSTRQGTEAFF
TRBV6-2/TRBV6-3	.	few	TRBJ2-2	TGTGCCAGCAGGGAGAACACCGGGGAGCTGTTTTTT	CASRENTGELFF
TRBV7-8	.	.	TRBJ1-2	TGTGCCAGCAGCTTAGGCAGGAGGAGGAATGGCTACACCTTC	CASSLGRRRNGYTF
TRBV29-1	TRBD1	.	TRBJ2-5	TGCAGCGTTGAAGATTCCCGGACAGGGGGCCTAGAGACCCAGTACTTC	CSVEDSRTGGLETQYF
TRBV14	.	.	TRBJ2-1	TGTGCCAGCAGCCAAGATCAAGTTGGGGTTAAGTTCTTC	CASSQDQVGVKFF